Shown below are 21 T cell receptor beta chains from a single sample sequenced in a study of shared clonotypes between healthy human individuals. The protocol was immunoSEQ multiplex PCR, while the TCRdb copy is restricted to in-frame clones and leaves out a portion. The data contain 2 million to 3 million clones, 93% of them singletons. The sequenced sample was naive CD4+ T cells from PBMCs. The sample's subset: CD45RA+ positively selected. All receptors derive from a man aged 18 to 29 in good health. Some clones in this sample may be carry-over from other donors' samples.

The chain employs TRBV5-8 and TRBJ2-7; no reliable D call. Deletions cut 0 bases from V and 5 bases from J, with 15 bases between. The length of the CDR3 is 15 residues. Germline CDR1 and CDR2: SGHTS and YDEGEE. CDR3 protein: CASSLALYPPHEQYF. In nucleotides, the CDR3 is TGTGCCAGCAGCTTGGCCCTATACCCGCCGCACGAGCAGTACTTC.

This chain joins TRBV7-8 and TRBJ1-1; D is uncertain. The length of the CDR3 is 14 residues. Trimming stripped 2 bases from V and 1 base from J, with 8 bases between. Germline V lookup: CDR1 SGHVS, CDR2 FQNEAQ. CDR3 residues: CASSLILGNTEAFF. CDR3 DNA sequence: TGTGCCAGCAGCTTAATATTGGGGAACACTGAAGCTTTCTTT.

V and J are TRBV27 and TRBJ2-5, with 9 bases identical to TRBD2. The CDR3 loop spans 15 amino acids. Germline assignment: CDR1 MNHEY and CDR2 SMNVEV (reference sequence). V shed 6 bases, J shed 2 bases, and the junction held 7 bases outside the gene matches. CDR3 bases: TGTGCCAGCAGCCTCAGCGGGAGGCGACAAGAGACCCAGTACTTC. It encodes CASSLSGRRQETQYF.

V and J are TRBV7-2 and TRBJ1-5; TRBD1 agrees at 7 bases. The CDR3 is made up of 15 amino acids. Germline trimming cut 2 bases from V and 5 bases from J; bases unmatched to any gene: 6. Germline V gives CDR1 SGHTA, CDR2 FQGNSA. In DNA form, the CDR3 reads TGTGCCAGCAGCTTACAATCCGGACAGGATCAGCCCCAGCATTTT. Residues: CASSLQSGQDQPQHF. Drawing the rest from reference TRBV7-2 and TRBJ1-5, the complete variable domain is GAGVSQSPSNKVTEKGKDVELRCDPISGHTALYWYRQSLGQGLEFLIYFQGNSAPDKSGLPSDRFSAERTGGSVSTLTIQRTQQEDSAVYLCASSLQSGQDQPQHFGDGTRLSIL.

The V call is TRBV18, the J call TRBJ2-5; D may be TRBD2 (7 bases). Deletions cut 6 bases from V and 2 bases from J, with 13 bases between. Looked up from germline, CDR1 is KGHSH and CDR2 is LQKENI. The CDR3 extends over 14 amino acids. The CDR3 coding sequence is TGTGCCAGCTCCGGGGGGCAGACACAAGAGACCCAGTACTTC. This codes for CASSGGQTQETQYF.

The chain recombines TRBV5-6 with TRBJ1-2; D is uncertain. The germline CDR1 and CDR2 sequences are SGHDT and YYEEEE. V was clipped by 2 bases and J by 3 bases, with 17 bases between them. The CDR3 is 16 residues long. CDR3 sequence: CASSLPSSWGDYGYTF. The DNA of the CDR3 is TGTGCCAGCAGCTTACCATCGTCGTGGGGAGACTATGGCTACACCTTC.

This rearrangement joins TRBV7-6 to TRBJ2-7, with 9 bases lining up with TRBD1. V dropped 4 bases and J dropped 0; count of bases not matched to a gene: 4. CDR3 size: 15 residues. In germline, CDR1 is SGHVS, CDR2 FNYEAQ. This CDR3 reads CASSSQDRGSYEQYF. CDR3 DNA sequence: TGTGCCAGCAGCTCCCAGGACAGGGGCTCCTACGAGCAGTACTTC.

The gene calls are TRBV19 and TRBJ2-1; 9 bases match TRBD2. Germline trimming cut 3 bases from V and 8 bases from J; bases unmatched to any gene: 8. This CDR3 region has 15 residues. From germline, CDR1 is LNHDA and CDR2 SQIVND (reference sequence). The CDR3 loop is CASSMRSGGSHEQFF. CDR3 nucleotide sequence: TGTGCCAGTAGTATGAGAAGCGGGGGGAGCCATGAGCAGTTCTTC.

The chain uses TRBV19 and TRBJ2-3, with D perhaps matching TRBD2 (6 bases). The CDR3 is 13 residues long. V was pared by 7 bases and J by 0 bases, with 8 bases between. Germline-derived CDR1 and CDR2 are LNHDA and SQIVND (reference sequence). In DNA form, the CDR3 reads TGTGCCAGTACTCGGGGGAGCACAGATACGCAGTATTTT. This gives the protein CASTRGSTDTQYF.

The chain's CDR3 is CASSSSSGRGTSANYGYTF. Written as DNA, the CDR3 is TGTGCCAGCAGTTCGAGTTCAGGCCGCGGGACCTCAGCTAACTATGGCTACACCTTC. The chain recombines TRBV27 with TRBJ1-2; TRBD1 might be the D (5 bases). This CDR3 is built from 19 residues. Per the germline V gene, CDR1 is MNHEY and CDR2 is SMNVEV (reference sequence). The V gene lost 4 bases and the J gene lost 0 bases, with 24 bases spanning the gap.

The chain is built from TRBV28 and TRBJ2-7; TRBD2 matches at 9 bases. The CDR3 extends over 15 amino acids. V shed 6 bases and J 6 bases; nucleotides not matched to a gene: 12. CDR1 is MDHEN, CDR2 SYDVKM, per germline. CDR3 amino acids: CASRQTGTSRPEQYF. The CDR3 coding sequence is TGTGCCAGCAGACAAACCGGGACTAGCCGTCCCGAGCAGTACTTC. Full variable domain (missing parts from reference TRBV28 and TRBJ2-7): DVKVTQSSRYLVKRTGEKVFLECVQDMDHENMFWYRQDPGLGLRLIYFSYDVKMKEKGDIPEGYSVSREKKERFSLILESASTNQTSMYLCASRQTGTSRPEQYFGPGTRLTVT.

The chain employs TRBV7-2 and TRBJ2-1, with D perhaps TRBD2 (6 bases). The V and J ends lost 6 bases and 3 bases respectively, with 18 bases between them. CDR3 length: 16 residues. In germline, CDR1 is SGHTA, CDR2 FQGNSA. The CDR3 loop reads CASRSIPGVVYNEQFF. The CDR3 DNA is TGTGCCAGCAGATCAATTCCGGGAGTGGTCTACAATGAGCAGTTCTTC.

This clone appeared a few times. The chain links TRBV4-1 to TRBJ1-1; no clear D gene. The CDR3 covers 15 residues. V was clipped by 2 bases and J by 1 base, with 11 bases between them. Germline loops: CDR1 MGHRA, CDR2 YSYEKL. The CDR3 coding sequence is TGCGCCAGCAGCCAAAGGTTAGCGGGGAACACTGAAGCTTTCTTT. The encoded protein is CASSQRLAGNTEAFF.

The CDR3 reads CASRTGGASGYDTQYF. The DNA of the CDR3 is TGTGCCAGCAGGACAGGGGGAGCAAGTGGTTATGATACGCAGTATTTT. V and J are TRBV28 and TRBJ2-3; 9 bases are a match to TRBD1. The J segment lost 6 bases and the V segment lost 6 bases, leaving 13 bases of the junction unmatched. This CDR3 has 16 amino acids. Germline V gene data show CDR1 as MDHEN and CDR2 as SYDVKM.

The rearrangement uses TRBV18 and TRBJ1-2; D uncertain. The V and J ends lost 4 bases and 8 bases respectively, with 14 bases between them. The V gene's germline CDR1 is KGHSH and CDR2 LQKENI. The CDR3 sequence is 13 residues long. The DNA of the CDR3 is TGTGCCAGCTCACTAGGACCTCGGGAGGGCTACACCTTC. Translated: CASSLGPREGYTF.

The chain couples TRBV13 to TRBJ2-7; the D is unclear. V gave up 4 bases and J gave up 0 bases, with 13 bases separating them. The CDR3 has 15 amino acids. Germline V CDR1 and CDR2: PRHDT, FYEKMQ (reference sequence). The CDR3 DNA is TGTGCCAGCAGCTATTTCCGTCAAAGCTCCTACGAGCAGTACTTC. Its translation: CASSYFRQSSYEQYF.

This clone was counted once. The V call is TRBV7-8, the J call TRBJ1-1; D call uncertain. V lost 5 bases and J 2 bases, leaving 3 bases between the germline ends. Germline V gene sequence: CDR1 SGHVS, CDR2 FQNEAQ. This CDR3 has 11 residues. The CDR3 DNA follows: TGTGCCAGCAGCGGAAACACTGAAGCTTTCTTT. This sequence encodes CASSGNTEAFF.

The rearrangement joins TRBV18 to TRBJ2-3; TRBD2 matches 10 bases. This CDR3 is 16 amino acids long. The V segment lost 6 bases and the J segment 6 bases; nucleotides outside the gene matches: 12. The V gene's germline CDR1 is KGHSH and CDR2 LQKENI. The CDR3 loop reads CASSDQGLAGVDTQYF. For the CDR3, the DNA is TGTGCCAGCTCGGACCAGGGGCTAGCGGGAGTTGATACGCAGTATTTT.

The CDR3 reads CASSRDPKSEQYF. The CDR3 coding sequence is TGTGCCAGCAGCCGGGACCCTAAGTCAGAGCAGTACTTC. The rearrangement uses TRBV7-2 and TRBJ2-7, with D perhaps given as TRBD1 or TRBD2 (5 bases each). Germline-derived CDR1 and CDR2 are SGHTA and FQGNSA. This CDR3 is 13 amino acids long. Trimming left V 5 bases short and J 7 bases short, with 15 bases between. Complete variable domain (other parts from reference TRBV7-2 and TRBJ2-7): GAGVSQSPSNKVTEKGKDVELRCDPISGHTALYWYRQSLGQGLEFLIYFQGNSAPDKSGLPSDRFSAERTGGSVSTLTIQRTQQEDSAVYLCASSRDPKSEQYFGPGTRLTVT.

The V and J genes are TRBV18 and TRBJ1-2; 7 bases map to TRBD1. Trimming removed 2 bases from V and 6 bases from J; junction bases left unmatched: 12. CDR1 is KGHSH and CDR2 is LQKENI in the germline V gene. CDR3 length equals 16 residues. The DNA for the CDR3 is TGTGCCAGCTCACCATCAAGACAGGGAGGGCAGGATGGCTACACCTTC. Encoded protein: CASSPSRQGGQDGYTF.

V and J are TRBV11-2 and TRBJ2-2; the match to TRBD2 covers 15 bases. Germline trimming cut 10 bases from V and 4 bases from J; bases unmatched to any gene: 13. The CDR3 is 18 residues long. Germline V gene sequence: CDR1 SGHAT, CDR2 FQNNGV. The DNA of the CDR3 is TGTGCCACCCGCGGGCGGACTAGCGGGAGGGTAGGCACCGGGGAGCTGTTTTTT. Translation: CATRGRTSGRVGTGELFF.